These 20 T cell receptor beta chains were sequenced from one sample in a study of T cells after yellow fever vaccination. One entry per CDR3 protein, called by TCRdb with MiXCR from the 5' RACE reads. This table has about 630,000 distinct CDR3 sequences, about 12% appearing once. Sample: PBMCs, taken on the day of the yellow fever booster vaccination. These receptors originate from a young man who received the YFV17D yellow fever vaccine.

This clonotype was picked up many times. The gene calls are TRBV6-1 and TRBJ2-1; D is undetermined. The CDR3 loop spans 14 amino acids. Germline CDR1 is MNHNS and CDR2 is SASEGT. Trimming pared 7 bases from V and 7 bases from J, leaving 17 bases between. The CDR3 bases are TGTGCCAGCACCCCAGCAGAAGTTAGGAATGAGCAGTTCTTC. Its translation is CASTPAEVRNEQFF.

This clonotype was found a few times. The chain has TRBV3-1 and TRBJ2-4; D tentatively reads TRBD1 or TRBD2 (5 bases each). The CDR3 sequence is 13 residues long. The germline V gene encodes CDR1 LGHDT and CDR2 YNNKEL (reference sequence). V lost 4 bases, J lost 8 bases, and 12 bases lay in between. CDR3 in DNA: TGTGCCAGCAGCCTCCGGGGCAGTGACATTCAGTACTTC. It is translated as CASSLRGSDIQYF. The whole variable domain, remainder taken from reference TRBV3-1 and TRBJ2-4, is DTAVSQTPKYLVTQMGNDKSIKCEQNLGHDTMYWYKQDSKKFLKIMFSYNNKELIINETVPNRFSPKSPDKAHLNLHINSLELGDSAVYFCASSLRGSDIQYFGAGTRLSVL.

This clonotype occurred a few times. The chain links TRBV18 to TRBJ2-5, with D possibly being TRBD2 (6 bases). The CDR3 loop spans 13 amino acids. V was cut by 9 bases and J by 1 base, with 12 bases left in between. CDR1 and CDR2 (germline): KGHSH, LQKENI. The CDR3 DNA is TGTGCCAGTCTCGCGGGAACCCAAGAGACCCAGTACTTC. This sequence encodes CASLAGTQETQYF.

The V gene is TRBV4-3, the J gene TRBJ2-1; no definite D call. This CDR3 comprises 13 residues. V was cut by 4 bases and J by 3 bases, with 7 bases left in between. The germline V gene encodes CDR1 LGHNA and CDR2 YSLEER. The CDR3, as DNA: TGCGCCAGCAGCCGTAAGGTCTACAATGAGCAGTTCTTC. The encoded protein is CASSRKVYNEQFF.

The V gene is TRBV5-1, the J gene TRBJ2-1; D might be TRBD1 (5 bases). CDR1 is SGHRS and CDR2 is YFSETQ in the germline V gene. CDR3 size: 16 residues. V shed 1 base and J shed 1 base, with 12 bases lying between them. The CDR3 protein is CASSLPRDGSYNEQFF. The CDR3 region has the DNA TGCGCCAGCAGCTTGCCCAGGGATGGGTCCTACAATGAGCAGTTCTTC.

This clonotype appeared a few times. The chain is built from TRBV4-3 and TRBJ2-1; the D gene is possibly TRBD2 (6 bases). The CDR3 has 17 residues. Germline V gene lookup returns CDR1 LGHNA and CDR2 YSLEER. The V and J ends lost 3 bases and 1 base respectively, with 16 bases between them. The CDR3, as DNA: TGCGCCAGCAGCCACCGTATTCGGGGAGGTTCCTACAATGAGCAGTTCTTC. Translation: CASSHRIRGGSYNEQFF.

Notes on this clonotype: One end of the junction is discordant with germline, which a read error may explain. The chain joins TRBV7-7 to TRBJ2-3; tentatively, D is TRBD1 (6 bases). There are 19 residues in the CDR3. Germline CDR1 and CDR2: SSHAT and FNYEAQ (reference sequence). CDR3 in amino acids: CASSLVPAGQGPRTDTQYF. In DNA, the CDR3 is TGTGCTAGCAGCTTAGTCCCGGCCGGTCAGGGGCCTCGCACAGATACGCAGTATTTT.

The genes are TRBV24-1 and TRBJ2-2; D is ambiguous. The CDR3 extends over 12 amino acids. Trimming stripped 2 bases from V and 7 bases from J, with 4 bases between. Per germline, CDR1 KGHDR and CDR2 SFDVKD. The CDR3: CATSDSIGELFF. CDR3 nucleotides: TGTGCCACCAGTGATTCTATCGGGGAGCTGTTTTTT.

This clonotype was picked up many times. The chain is built from TRBV7-8 and TRBJ2-3; TRBD1 agrees at 8 bases. CDR1 is SGHVS, CDR2 FQNEAQ, per germline. J gave up 4 bases and V 5 bases, and 2 bases lay outside the gene matches. This CDR3 comprises 13 residues. The CDR3 region is CASSQDRADTQYF. DNA of the CDR3: TGTGCCAGCAGCCAGGACAGGGCAGATACGCAGTATTTT.

This clonotype was counted between two and nine times. The genes are TRBV4-3 and TRBJ2-3; 7 nucleotides match TRBD2. Germline loops: CDR1 LGHNA, CDR2 YSLEER. This CDR3 contains 17 residues. V gave up 0 bases and J gave up 1 base; unmatched junction bases: 7. CDR3 loop: CASSQETRAGRTDTQYF. As DNA, the CDR3 is TGCGCCAGCAGCCAAGAAACCCGAGCGGGGCGCACAGATACGCAGTATTTT.

This clonotype was picked up a small number of times. This chain uses TRBV12-3 or TRBV12-4 with TRBJ2-5, with TRBD2 matching 8 bases. V shed 3 bases, J shed 5 bases, and the junction held 5 bases outside the gene matches. This CDR3 has 14 amino acids. The CDR3 DNA is TGTGCCAGCAGTTTGTTCGGCGGGGGGGAGACCCAGTACTTC. Amino acid sequence: CASSLFGGGETQYF.

The rearrangement joins TRBV7-2 to TRBJ2-5, with 7 bases lining up with TRBD2. The junction had 7 bases not matched to a gene; V was cut back by 1 base and J by 2 bases. The CDR3 is 16 amino acids. The germline CDR1 and CDR2 sequences are SGHTA and FQGNSA. Here the CDR3 DNA reads TGTGCCAGCAGCTTAGTTGGACGGGAGGTGCAAGAGACCCAGTACTTC. Amino acids: CASSLVGREVQETQYF.

This rearrangement joins TRBV28 to TRBJ2-4; D remains ambiguous. Trimming took off 3 bases at V and 3 bases at J, with 12 bases between the two ends. This CDR3 region has 15 residues. CDR1 is MDHEN and CDR2 is SYDVKM in the germline V gene. CDR3 DNA sequence: TGTGCCAGCAGTTTTGAAGTAGGGTTCAAAAACATTCAGTACTTC. Protein sequence: CASSFEVGFKNIQYF.

This clonotype has ten or more counts. This sequence joins TRBV5-1 and TRBJ1-5; unclear D gene. Germline values: CDR1 SGHRS, CDR2 YFSETQ. Trimming stripped 3 bases from V and 4 bases from J, with 14 bases between. CDR3 size: 15 residues. Here the CDR3 reads CASSSGPLGNQPQHF. CDR3 coding DNA: TGCGCCAGCAGCTCCGGCCCCCTGGGGAATCAGCCCCAGCATTTT.

The chain links TRBV20-1 to TRBJ2-7; D possibly corresponds to TRBD2 (5 bases). CDR1 and CDR2 (germline): DFQATT, SNEGSKA (reference sequence). Between the trimmed V and J ends, which lost 6 bases and 0 bases, there was a span of 15 bases. The CDR3 sequence is 14 residues long. The CDR3 loop reads CSARRAVSSYEQYF. CDR3 bases: TGCAGTGCCCGGCGGGCTGTAAGCTCCTACGAGCAGTACTTC.

The table lists this clonotype with a few counts. The chain is built from TRBV29-1 and TRBJ1-2, with a weak D call TRBD1 (5 bases). The CDR3 consists of 14 residues. Trimming took off 7 bases at V and 3 bases at J, with 18 bases between the two ends. From germline, CDR1 is SQVTM and CDR2 ANQGSEA. CDR3 sequence: CSAGGGREDYGYTF. The CDR3 coding sequence is TGCAGCGCGGGCGGTGGCAGGGAGGACTATGGCTACACCTTC. The entire variable domain, with the rest obtained from reference TRBV29-1 and TRBJ1-2, is as follows: SAVISQKPSRDICQRGTSLTIQCQVDSQVTMMFWYRQQPGQSLTLIATANQGSEATYESGFVIDKFPISRPNLTFSTLTVSNMSPEDSSIYLCSAGGGREDYGYTFGSGTRLTVV.

The sample holds many counts of this clonotype. The chain couples TRBV5-1 to TRBJ1-4; TRBD1 matches 8 bases. Germline V CDR1 and CDR2: SGHRS, YFSETQ. The V segment lost 4 bases and the J segment 8 bases; nucleotides outside the gene matches: 10. The CDR3 runs 15 residues. CDR3 residues: CASSISGTGNEKLFF. In nucleotides, the CDR3 is TGCGCCAGCAGCATTTCCGGGACAGGCAACGAAAAACTGTTTTTT.

The CDR3 bases are TGTGCCAGCAGCTTAAGGGGGATTAATTCACCCCTCCACTTT. Its protein is CASSLRGINSPLHF. The chain links TRBV7-2 to TRBJ1-6; possibly TRBD1 for D (6 bases). V was trimmed by 2 bases and J by 6 bases, leaving 8 bases between them. Per the germline V gene, CDR1 is SGHTA and CDR2 is FQGNSA. The CDR3 loop spans 14 amino acids.

A few counts support this clonotype. The chain has TRBV3-1 and TRBJ2-5; D not resolved. CDR3 length: 11 amino acids. Looked up from germline, CDR1 is LGHDT and CDR2 is YNNKEL (reference sequence). Trimming took 7 bases from V and 5 from J, leaving 8 bases between them. The CDR3 DNA reads TGTGCCAGCACCGCTCTCGAGACCCAGTACTTC. It translates to CASTALETQYF.

This chain joins TRBV19 and TRBJ2-7; tentatively, D is TRBD1 (6 bases). The V gene lost 8 bases and the J gene lost 0 bases, with 11 bases spanning the gap. Germline assignment: CDR1 LNHDA and CDR2 SQIVND (reference sequence). This CDR3 has 13 amino acids. In nucleotides, the CDR3 is TGTGCCAGTGCTGGGGACAACTCCTACGAGCAGTACTTC. It specifies CASAGDNSYEQYF.